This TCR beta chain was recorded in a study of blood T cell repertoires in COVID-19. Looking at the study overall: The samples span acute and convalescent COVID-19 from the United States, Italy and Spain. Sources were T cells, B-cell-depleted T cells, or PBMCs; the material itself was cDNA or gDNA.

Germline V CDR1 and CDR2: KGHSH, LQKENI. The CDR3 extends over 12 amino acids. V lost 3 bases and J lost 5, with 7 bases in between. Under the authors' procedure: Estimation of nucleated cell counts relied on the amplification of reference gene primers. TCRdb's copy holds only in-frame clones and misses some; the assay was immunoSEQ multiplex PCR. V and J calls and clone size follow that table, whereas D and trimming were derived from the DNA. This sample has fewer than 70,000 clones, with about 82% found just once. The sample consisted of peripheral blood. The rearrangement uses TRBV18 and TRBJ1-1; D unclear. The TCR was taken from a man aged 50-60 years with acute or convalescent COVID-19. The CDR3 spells CASSPPGTEAFF. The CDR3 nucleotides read TGTGCCAGCTCACCCCCGGGGACTGAAGCTTTCTTT.